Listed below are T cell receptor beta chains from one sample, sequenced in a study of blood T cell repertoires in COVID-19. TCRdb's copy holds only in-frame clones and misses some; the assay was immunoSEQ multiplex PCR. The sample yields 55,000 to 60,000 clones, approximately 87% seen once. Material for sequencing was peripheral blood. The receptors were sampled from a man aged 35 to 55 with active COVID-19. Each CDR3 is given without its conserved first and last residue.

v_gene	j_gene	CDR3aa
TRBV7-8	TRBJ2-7	ASSLTDRPSSEQY
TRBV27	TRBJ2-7	ASSLFSGRTYEQY
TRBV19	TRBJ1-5	ASTKQGSGQPQH
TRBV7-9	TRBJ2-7	ASSPRYSSYEQY
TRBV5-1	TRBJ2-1	ASSLVSGSPNEQF
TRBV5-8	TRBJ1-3	ASSFGAGGSSGNTIY
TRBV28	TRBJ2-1	ASSLFRTISYNEQF
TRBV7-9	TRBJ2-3	ASSWSGKGTDTQY
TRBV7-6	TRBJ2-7	ASSPRLAGAREQY
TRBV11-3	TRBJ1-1	ASSTGGMNTEAF
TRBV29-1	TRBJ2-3	SVDGSLNLADTQY
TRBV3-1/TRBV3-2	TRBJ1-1	ASSPVRDSEAF
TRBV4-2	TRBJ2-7	ASSQDGTKKQY
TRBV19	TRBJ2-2	ASHKGRTSSTGELF
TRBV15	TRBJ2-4	ATSQPRALIAIQY
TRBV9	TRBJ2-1	ASSPLAPGTSGINEQF
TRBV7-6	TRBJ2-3	ASSPPQTSTDTQY
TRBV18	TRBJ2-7	ASSPTGTGWGDYEQY
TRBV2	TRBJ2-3	ASSPTGGVMDTQY
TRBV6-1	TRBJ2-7	ASSEVGGGSTYEQY
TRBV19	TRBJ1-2	ACRGTGGSSGYT
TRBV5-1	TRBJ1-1	ASSLGGTGPASTEAF
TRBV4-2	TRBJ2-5	ASSQGTSGQETQY
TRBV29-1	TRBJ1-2	SVKGRGGDYGYT
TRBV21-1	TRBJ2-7	ASLASGRASDEQY
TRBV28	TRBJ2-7	ASRSYRGQYEQY
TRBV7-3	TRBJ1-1	ASSLYGGDTEAF
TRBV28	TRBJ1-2	ASSFLMGGSGYGYT
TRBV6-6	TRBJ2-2	ASRLTSGTNTGELF
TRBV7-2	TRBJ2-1	ASSLEGLSYNEQF
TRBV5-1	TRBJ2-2	ASRLLAGDTGELF
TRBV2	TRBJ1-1	ASSERENTEAF
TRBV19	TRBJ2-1	ASSIDLGEVYNEQF
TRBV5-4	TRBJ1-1	ASSLGQWNTEAF
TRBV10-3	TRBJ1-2	AISGQEKHYGYT
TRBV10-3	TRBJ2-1	AIGDLGRGYNEQF
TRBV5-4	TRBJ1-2	ASSLVGRGRSYGYT
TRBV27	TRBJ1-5	ASSFRVYQPQH
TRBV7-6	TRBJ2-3	ASSSLAGVWTDTQY
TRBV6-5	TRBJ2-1	ASIHTPGGEQF
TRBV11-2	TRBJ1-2	ASSSWLREPYGYT
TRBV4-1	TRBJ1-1	ASSQDGGARTEAF